These T cell receptor beta chains were read from a single sample in a study of cytomegalovirus exposure and HLA in healthy donors. Assay used: immunoSEQ multiplex PCR; TCRdb lists only in-frame clones, some missing. The table has fewer than 400,000 clones, roughly 88% seen once; the top ten hold approximately 0.9%. The sample consisted of PBMCs. The receptors shown here come from a man aged 25-40 years in good health and CMV-seronegative. The CDR3 runs from the conserved cysteine through the conserved F or W. Fields, in order: D gene, J gene, V gene, clone size, CDR3 DNA, CDR3 protein. D genes are given only for firm matches. The listing skips clone size in some rows; elsewhere it reads once, few, many or a size class.

D: .; J: TRBJ2-2; V: TRBV19; size: .; DNA: TGTGCCAGTAGTATCGTGGCAACCGGGGAGCTGTTTTTT; CDR3: CASSIVATGELFF
D: .; J: TRBJ2-7; V: TRBV18; size: .; DNA: TGTGCCAGCTCACCACAGGGGCAGGGCGTCTCCTACGAGCAGTACTTC; CDR3: CASSPQGQGVSYEQYF
D: TRBD1; J: TRBJ2-1; V: TRBV6-5; size: once; DNA: TGTGCCAGCAGTTACTCCGGACAGGGGTACAATGAGCAGTTCTTC; CDR3: CASSYSGQGYNEQFF
D: .; J: TRBJ1-4; V: TRBV2; size: .; DNA: TGTGCCAGCAGTGAATACAGGGTGACAACTAATGAAAAACTGTTTTTT; CDR3: CASSEYRVTTNEKLFF
D: TRBD1; J: TRBJ2-2; V: TRBV29-1; size: .; DNA: TGCAGCGTTGAACTGGGACAGGGGGGTTACGGGGAGCTGTTTTTT; CDR3: CSVELGQGGYGELFF
D: TRBD1; J: TRBJ2-5; V: TRBV11-2; size: many; DNA: TGTGCCAGCAGTAAACCCGGGACAGGGAGAGAGACCCAGTACTTC; CDR3: CASSKPGTGRETQYF
D: TRBD1; J: TRBJ1-3; V: TRBV19; size: .; DNA: TGTGCCAGTAGTCCGACAGGGGGGAGCGCTGGAAACACCATATATTTT; CDR3: CASSPTGGSAGNTIYF
D: .; J: TRBJ1-6; V: TRBV7-2; size: .; DNA: TGTGCCAGCAGCTACTCACGACAGCCGAGCAATTCACCCCTCCACTTT; CDR3: CASSYSRQPSNSPLHF
D: .; J: TRBJ1-1; V: TRBV27; size: .; DNA: TGTGCCAGCTATCGTAACACTGAAGCTTTCTTT; CDR3: CASYRNTEAFF
D: .; J: TRBJ2-7; V: TRBV6-4; size: once; DNA: TGTGCCAGCCGGGCTAGCGTTCAGTACGAGCAGTACTTC; CDR3: CASRASVQYEQYF
D: TRBD1; J: TRBJ1-4; V: TRBV6-1; size: .; DNA: TGTGCCAGCATGCGCCAGGGGGGCCCTAATGAAAAACTGTTTTTT; CDR3: CASMRQGGPNEKLFF
D: TRBD2; J: TRBJ2-7; V: TRBV5-4; size: .; DNA: TGTGCCAGCAGCTTGTCTTCTAGCGGGGCAAAATCCTACGAGCAGTACTTC; CDR3: CASSLSSSGAKSYEQYF
D: .; J: TRBJ1-1; V: TRBV6-5; size: few; DNA: TGTGCCAGCAGCTTGGGTGAGGTTTCTGCTGAAGCTTTCTTT; CDR3: CASSLGEVSAEAFF
D: .; J: TRBJ1-1; V: TRBV29-1; size: .; DNA: TGCAGCGCTGGGGAGACAGGGAACACTGAAGCTTTCTTT; CDR3: CSAGETGNTEAFF
D: .; J: TRBJ1-4; V: TRBV6-1; size: .; DNA: TGTGCCAGCAGTGGCCGCGGAGGGCGCGGTAATGAAAAACTGTTTTTT; CDR3: CASSGRGGRGNEKLFF
D: .; J: TRBJ2-6; V: TRBV5-1; size: .; DNA: TGCGCCAGCAGGCCGACAGGTAGCTCTGGGGCCAACGTCCTGACTTTC; CDR3: CASRPTGSSGANVLTF
D: TRBD2; J: TRBJ2-5; V: TRBV5-6; size: .; DNA: TGTGCCAGCAGCTTTCGGTCTAGCGGGGTGGCCCAGTACTTC; CDR3: CASSFRSSGVAQYF
D: .; J: TRBJ2-2; V: TRBV4-2; size: .; DNA: TGTGCCAGCAGCCAGGGGTCCGGGACACGGTTCTTTGGGGGGGAGCTGTTTTTT; CDR3: CASSQGSGTRFFGGELFF
D: .; J: TRBJ1-2; V: TRBV5-1; size: .; DNA: TGCGCCAGCAGCTTGGATCTTAATGGCTACACCTTC; CDR3: CASSLDLNGYTF
D: .; J: TRBJ1-1; V: TRBV29-1; size: .; DNA: TGCAGCGTTGAGATCTGGGGGCTGAACACTGAAGCTTTCTTT; CDR3: CSVEIWGLNTEAFF
D: .; J: TRBJ1-2; V: TRBV5-4; size: .; DNA: TGTGCCAGCATCAACCGGGACATTGACTATGGCTACACCTTC; CDR3: CASINRDIDYGYTF
D: TRBD2; J: TRBJ2-2; V: TRBV13; size: .; DNA: TGTGCCAGCAGCTTATATTCACCCCCCCCCACTAGCGGGGGGGCCTCCGGGGAGCTGTTTTTT; CDR3: CASSLYSPPPTSGGASGELFF
D: TRBD1; J: TRBJ2-7; V: TRBV6-5; size: .; DNA: TGTGCCAGCAGTCGCTTGGGACAGCTCTACGAGCAGTACTTC; CDR3: CASSRLGQLYEQYF
D: .; J: TRBJ1-5; V: TRBV19; size: .; DNA: TGTGCCACCCTAAGGACAGTTTATAGCAATCAGCCCCAGCATTTT; CDR3: CATLRTVYSNQPQHF
D: TRBD1; J: TRBJ2-1; V: TRBV27; size: .; DNA: TGTGCCAGCAGTTTGCAAGCCGGGACAGGGGGGAGGCAGTTCTTC; CDR3: CASSLQAGTGGRQFF
D: TRBD1; J: TRBJ2-2; V: TRBV9; size: .; DNA: TGTGCCAGCAGCGTACAGGGGGCGAACACCGGGGAGCTGTTTTTT; CDR3: CASSVQGANTGELFF
D: .; J: TRBJ1-1; V: TRBV13; size: .; DNA: TGTGCCAGCAGCTTAGTTGGTCGGGATGAAGCTTTCTTT; CDR3: CASSLVGRDEAFF
D: .; J: TRBJ2-2; V: TRBV20-1; size: .; DNA: TGCAGTGCTCCGTACACCGGGGAGCTGTTTTTT; CDR3: CSAPYTGELFF
D: .; J: TRBJ1-1; V: TRBV9; size: .; DNA: TGTGCCAGCAGACACCTCACCCGCCCTGAAGCTTTCTTT; CDR3: CASRHLTRPEAFF
D: TRBD1; J: TRBJ1-5; V: TRBV6-5; size: .; DNA: TGTGCCAGCAGCAAGGACAGGGGCAATCAGCCCCAGCATTTT; CDR3: CASSKDRGNQPQHF
D: .; J: TRBJ2-3; V: TRBV5-1; size: .; DNA: TGCGCCAGCAGCTTGGGCGGGGCAGATACGCAGTATTTT; CDR3: CASSLGGADTQYF
D: TRBD1; J: TRBJ1-6; V: TRBV9; size: .; DNA: TGTGCCAGCAGCGCCGGGACAGTGTATAATTCACCCCTCCACTTT; CDR3: CASSAGTVYNSPLHF
D: .; J: TRBJ1-2; V: TRBV4-2; size: .; DNA: TGTGCCAGCAGCCAAGATACCGGGAGTAGATACTATGGCTACACCTTC; CDR3: CASSQDTGSRYYGYTF
D: TRBD2; J: TRBJ2-7; V: TRBV4-2; size: once; DNA: TGTGCCAGCAGCCAAGATAGGAGTGGGCTAGCGGGGGGCTACGAGCAGTACTTC; CDR3: CASSQDRSGLAGGYEQYF
D: TRBD1; J: TRBJ1-2; V: TRBV6-1; size: once; DNA: TGTGCCAGCAGTGAAGCACTTAGGGACAGGACCAACTATGGCTACACCTTC; CDR3: CASSEALRDRTNYGYTF
D: TRBD1; J: TRBJ1-1; V: TRBV19; size: .; DNA: TGTGCCAGTAGTATTCCAATGACAGGGGCGACTGAAGCTTTCTTT; CDR3: CASSIPMTGATEAFF
D: TRBD1; J: TRBJ1-2; V: TRBV10-3; size: .; DNA: TGTGCCATCAGTGAGCCCGTCGGGGTGGACAGGGATGGCTACACCTTC; CDR3: CAISEPVGVDRDGYTF
D: TRBD1; J: TRBJ2-3; V: TRBV10-2; size: .; DNA: TGCGCCAGCAAACAGGGGGGAGTAGCCACAGATACGCAGTATTTT; CDR3: CASKQGGVATDTQYF
D: TRBD2; J: TRBJ2-1; V: TRBV27; size: once; DNA: TGTGCCAGCAGGAAAGCGGGGATCTCCTACAATGAGCAGTTCTTC; CDR3: CASRKAGISYNEQFF
D: TRBD1; J: TRBJ2-1; V: TRBV7-7; size: .; DNA: TGTGCCGGCAGCCCGACAGGGGGATCAACCTACAATGAGCAGTTCTTC; CDR3: CAGSPTGGSTYNEQFF
D: .; J: TRBJ1-5; V: TRBV5-5; size: .; DNA: TGTGCCAGCAGCTTGTGGAGAGATCAGCCCCAGCATTTT; CDR3: CASSLWRDQPQHF
D: TRBD1; J: TRBJ1-1; V: TRBV6-1; size: .; DNA: TGTGCCATCCTGGACAGGGCGGTGAACACTGAAGCTTTCTTT; CDR3: CAILDRAVNTEAFF
D: .; J: TRBJ1-2; V: TRBV25-1; size: .; DNA: TGTGCCAGCAGTGCCTTCGACTCCTCCTATGGCTACACCTTC; CDR3: CASSAFDSSYGYTF
D: TRBD1; J: TRBJ1-5; V: TRBV28; size: .; DNA: TGTGCCAGCAGTCCTCGACAGGGAACTCAGCCCCAGCATTTT; CDR3: CASSPRQGTQPQHF
D: .; J: TRBJ2-5; V: TRBV29-1; size: .; DNA: TGCAGCGGGGGACAATTGCAAGAGACCCAGTACTTC; CDR3: CSGGQLQETQYF
D: .; J: TRBJ2-7; V: TRBV18; size: few; DNA: TGTGCCAGCTCACCAACAGGCTACGAGCAGTACTTC; CDR3: CASSPTGYEQYF